Sequencing of this T cell receptor beta chain was carried out in a study of beta chain features in type 1 diabetes. Study results and caveats: Among type 1 diabetes patients, VDJ junctions had fewer insertions and more deletions. Moderately but significantly shorter TCRB CDR3s were found in Type 1 diabetes patients in all four CD4+ subsets. Because the template was cDNA, high-expressing cells might be over-represented.

This CDR3 spans 11 amino acids. Trimming stripped 4 bases from V and 5 bases from J, with 5 bases between. The germline V gene encodes CDR1 SGHTA and CDR2 FQGNSA. Sequenced material consisted of expressed TCRB transcripts (all of the isolated RNA was reverse transcribed). Clones were sequenced by immunoSEQ multiplex PCR, and TCRdb holds only the in-frame ones, with some missing. The table records more than 550,000 clones, around 15% of them present only once. Concerning this clone: The target antigen is unknown. At the DNA level, this CDR3 is encoded by other sequences in the same sample as well.

CD4+ cells of the naive, central memory, regulatory and stem cell-like memory types were sorted via CD45RO/CCR7/CD25/CD127/CD95/CD27. The chain carries TRBV7-2 and TRBJ2-5; TRBD2 is a possible D gene (5 bases). The clonotype comes from a man between 18 and 29 years old with type 1 diabetes. The sequencing input was naive CD4+ T cells from blood. The CDR3 region has the DNA TGTGCCAGCAGCTCGGGGGAGACCCAGTACTTC. Translating it yields CASSSGETQYF.